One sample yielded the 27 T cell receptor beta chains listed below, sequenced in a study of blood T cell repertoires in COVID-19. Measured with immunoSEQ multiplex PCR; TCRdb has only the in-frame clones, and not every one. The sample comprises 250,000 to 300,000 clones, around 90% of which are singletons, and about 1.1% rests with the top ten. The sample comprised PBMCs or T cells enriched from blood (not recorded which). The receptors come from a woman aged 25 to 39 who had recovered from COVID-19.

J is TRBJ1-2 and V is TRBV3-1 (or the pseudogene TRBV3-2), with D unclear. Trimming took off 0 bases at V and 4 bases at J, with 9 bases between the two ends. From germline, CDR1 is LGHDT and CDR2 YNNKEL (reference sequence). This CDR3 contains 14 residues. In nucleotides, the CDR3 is TGTGCCAGCAGCCAAGACGAGGGTATCTATGGCTACACCTTC. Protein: CASSQDEGIYGYTF.

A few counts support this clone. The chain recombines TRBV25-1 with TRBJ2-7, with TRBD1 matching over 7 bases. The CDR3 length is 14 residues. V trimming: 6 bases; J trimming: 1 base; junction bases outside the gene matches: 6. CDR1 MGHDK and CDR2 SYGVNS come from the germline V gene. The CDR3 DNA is TGTGCCAGCAGCGAACCGGGACAGTCCTACGAGCAGTACTTC. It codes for CASSEPGQSYEQYF.

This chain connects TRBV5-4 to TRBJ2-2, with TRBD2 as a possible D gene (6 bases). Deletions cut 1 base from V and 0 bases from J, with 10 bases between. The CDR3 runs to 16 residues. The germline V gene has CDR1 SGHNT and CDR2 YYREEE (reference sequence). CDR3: CASSLLGLANTGELFF. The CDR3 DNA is TGTGCCAGCAGCTTGCTGGGACTTGCGAACACCGGGGAGCTGTTTTTT.

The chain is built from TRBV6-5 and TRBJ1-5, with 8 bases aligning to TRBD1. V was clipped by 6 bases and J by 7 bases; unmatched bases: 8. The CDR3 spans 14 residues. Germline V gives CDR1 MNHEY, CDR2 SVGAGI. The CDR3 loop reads CASRPGGSGQPQHF. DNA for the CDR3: TGTGCCAGCAGACCAGGGGGCTCAGGACAGCCCCAGCATTTT.

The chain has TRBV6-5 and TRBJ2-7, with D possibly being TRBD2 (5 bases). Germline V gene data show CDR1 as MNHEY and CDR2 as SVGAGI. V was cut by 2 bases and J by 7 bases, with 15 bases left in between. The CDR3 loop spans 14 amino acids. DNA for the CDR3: TGTGCCAGCAGTTACACCGGGAATGTGGGGGAGCAGTACTTC. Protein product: CASSYTGNVGEQYF.

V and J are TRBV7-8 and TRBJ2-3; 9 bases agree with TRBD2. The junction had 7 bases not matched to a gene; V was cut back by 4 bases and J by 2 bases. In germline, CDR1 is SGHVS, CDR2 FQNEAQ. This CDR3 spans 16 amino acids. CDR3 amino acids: CASSSPAGGTTDTQYF. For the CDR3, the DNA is TGTGCCAGCAGCTCTCCAGCGGGAGGTACCACAGATACGCAGTATTTT.

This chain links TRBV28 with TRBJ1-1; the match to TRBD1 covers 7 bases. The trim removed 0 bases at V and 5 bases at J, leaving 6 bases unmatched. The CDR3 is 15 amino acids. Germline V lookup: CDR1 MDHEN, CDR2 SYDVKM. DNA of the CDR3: TGTGCCAGCAGTTTATGGAGGCAGGGGGGAACTGAAGCTTTCTTT. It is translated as CASSLWRQGGTEAFF.

CDR3 residues: CASSPSLAGQETQYF. The CDR3 bases are TGTGCCAGCTCACCCTCACTAGCGGGGCAAGAGACCCAGTACTTC. The chain has TRBV18 and TRBJ2-5; the match to TRBD2 covers 10 bases. CDR1 is KGHSH, CDR2 LQKENI, per germline. The CDR3 loop spans 15 amino acids. V lost 3 bases, J lost 2 bases, and 3 bases stayed unmatched.

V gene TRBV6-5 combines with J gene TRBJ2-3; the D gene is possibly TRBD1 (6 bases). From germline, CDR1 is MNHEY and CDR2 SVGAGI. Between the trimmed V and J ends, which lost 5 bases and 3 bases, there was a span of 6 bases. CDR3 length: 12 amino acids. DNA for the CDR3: TGTGCCAGCAGTCAGGGGACAGATACGCAGTATTTT. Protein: CASSQGTDTQYF.

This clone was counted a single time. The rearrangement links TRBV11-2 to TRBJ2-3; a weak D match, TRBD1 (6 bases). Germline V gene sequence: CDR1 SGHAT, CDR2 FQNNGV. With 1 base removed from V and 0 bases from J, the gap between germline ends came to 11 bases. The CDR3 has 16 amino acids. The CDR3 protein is CASSLGTVTSTDTQYF. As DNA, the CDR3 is TGTGCCAGCAGCTTAGGGACAGTCACTAGCACAGATACGCAGTATTTT.

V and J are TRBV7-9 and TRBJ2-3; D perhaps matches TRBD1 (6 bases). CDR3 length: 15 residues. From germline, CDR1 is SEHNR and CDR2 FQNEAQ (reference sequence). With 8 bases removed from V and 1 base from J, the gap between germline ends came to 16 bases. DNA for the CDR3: TGTGCCAGCCTCTGGGGGCAGGGAGGCACAGATACGCAGTATTTT. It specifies CASLWGQGGTDTQYF.

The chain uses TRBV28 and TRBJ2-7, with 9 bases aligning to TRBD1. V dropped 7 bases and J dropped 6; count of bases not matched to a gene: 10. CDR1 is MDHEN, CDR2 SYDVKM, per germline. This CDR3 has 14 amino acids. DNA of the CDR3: TGTGCCAGCACGGGGACAGGGAAGTTTAGCGAGCAGTACTTC. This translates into CASTGTGKFSEQYF.

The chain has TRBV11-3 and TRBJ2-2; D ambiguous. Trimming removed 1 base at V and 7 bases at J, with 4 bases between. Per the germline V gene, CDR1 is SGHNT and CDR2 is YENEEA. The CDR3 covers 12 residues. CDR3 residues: CASSLAVGELFF. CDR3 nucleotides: TGTGCCAGCAGCTTAGCTGTCGGGGAGCTGTTTTTT.

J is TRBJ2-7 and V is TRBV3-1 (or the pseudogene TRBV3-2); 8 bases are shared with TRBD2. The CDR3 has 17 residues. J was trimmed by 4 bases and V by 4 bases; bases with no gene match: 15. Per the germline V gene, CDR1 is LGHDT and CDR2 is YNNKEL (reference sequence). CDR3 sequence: CASSPNPSGGASYEQYF. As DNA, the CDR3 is TGTGCCAGCAGCCCGAATCCCTCGGGAGGGGCTTCTTACGAGCAGTACTTC.

CDR3 amino acids: CASRPRMNTEAFF. The CDR3 DNA follows: TGTGCCAGTAGACCCAGAATGAACACTGAAGCTTTCTTT. This chain uses TRBV19 with TRBJ1-1; no firm D call. CDR1 and CDR2 from the germline V gene are LNHDA and SQIVND (reference sequence). The CDR3 contains 13 residues. V lost 6 bases and J 0 bases, leaving 8 bases between the germline ends.

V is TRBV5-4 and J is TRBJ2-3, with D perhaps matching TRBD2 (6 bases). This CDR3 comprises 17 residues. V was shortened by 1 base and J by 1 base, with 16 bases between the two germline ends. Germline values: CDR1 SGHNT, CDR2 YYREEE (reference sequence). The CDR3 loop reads CASSLFSGRSRTDTQYF. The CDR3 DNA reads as TGTGCCAGCAGCTTGTTTTCCGGGAGAAGCCGCACAGATACGCAGTATTTT.

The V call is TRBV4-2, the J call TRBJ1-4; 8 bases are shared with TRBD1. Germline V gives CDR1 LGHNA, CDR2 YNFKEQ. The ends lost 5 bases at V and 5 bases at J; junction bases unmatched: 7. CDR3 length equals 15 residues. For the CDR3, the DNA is TGTGCCAGCAGCGCCCCCGGGACAGGAAATGAAAAACTGTTTTTT. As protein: CASSAPGTGNEKLFF.

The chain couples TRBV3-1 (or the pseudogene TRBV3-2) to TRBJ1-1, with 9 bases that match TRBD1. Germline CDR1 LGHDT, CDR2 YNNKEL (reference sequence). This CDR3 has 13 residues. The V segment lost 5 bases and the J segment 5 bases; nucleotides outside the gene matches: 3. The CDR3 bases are TGTGCCAGCAGCAGACAGGGGGAGACTGAAGCTTTCTTT. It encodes CASSRQGETEAFF.

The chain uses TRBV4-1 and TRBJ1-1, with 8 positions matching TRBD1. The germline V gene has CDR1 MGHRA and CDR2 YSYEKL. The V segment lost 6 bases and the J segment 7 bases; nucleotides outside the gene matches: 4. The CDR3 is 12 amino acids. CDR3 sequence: CASSPGQGEAFF. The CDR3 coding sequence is TGCGCCAGCAGTCCTGGACAGGGTGAAGCTTTCTTT.

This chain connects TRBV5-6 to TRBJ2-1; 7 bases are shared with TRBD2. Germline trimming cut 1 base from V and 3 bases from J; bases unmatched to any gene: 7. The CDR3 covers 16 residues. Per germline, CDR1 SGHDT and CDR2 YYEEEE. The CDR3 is CASSLTSEGLYNEQFF. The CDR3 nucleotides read TGTGCCAGCAGCTTGACTAGCGAAGGGCTCTACAATGAGCAGTTCTTC.

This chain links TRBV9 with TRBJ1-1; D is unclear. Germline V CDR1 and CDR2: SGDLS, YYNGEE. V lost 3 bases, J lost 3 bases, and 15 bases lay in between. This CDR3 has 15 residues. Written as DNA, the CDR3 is TGTGCCAGCAGCGCCTACGGAGGGCCATACACTGAAGCTTTCTTT. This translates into CASSAYGGPYTEAFF.

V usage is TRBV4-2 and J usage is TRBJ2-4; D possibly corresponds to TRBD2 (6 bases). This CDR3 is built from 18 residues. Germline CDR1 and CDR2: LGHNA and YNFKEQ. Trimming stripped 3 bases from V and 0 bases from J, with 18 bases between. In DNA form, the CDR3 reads TGTGCCAGCAGCCATAGCCCACGGGGAGGATTAGCCAAAAACATTCAGTACTTC. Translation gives CASSHSPRGGLAKNIQYF.

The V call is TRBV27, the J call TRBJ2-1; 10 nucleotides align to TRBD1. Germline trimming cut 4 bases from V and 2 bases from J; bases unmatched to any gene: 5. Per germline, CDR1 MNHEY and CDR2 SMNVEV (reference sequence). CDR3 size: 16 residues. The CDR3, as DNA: TGTGCCAGCAGTTCCGACAGGGGGCGAACCTACAATGAGCAGTTCTTC. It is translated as CASSSDRGRTYNEQFF.

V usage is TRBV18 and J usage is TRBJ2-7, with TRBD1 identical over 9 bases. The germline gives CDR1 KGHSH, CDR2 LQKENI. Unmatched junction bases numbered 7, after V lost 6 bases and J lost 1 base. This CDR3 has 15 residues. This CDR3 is CASSPGTGWSYEQYF. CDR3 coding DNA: TGTGCCAGCTCGCCCGGGACAGGGTGGTCCTACGAGCAGTACTTC. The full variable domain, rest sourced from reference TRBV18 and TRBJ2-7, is NAGVMQNPRHLVRRRGQEARLRCSPMKGHSHVYWYRQLPEEGLKFMVYLQKENIIDESGMPKERFSAEFPKEGPSILRIQQVVRGDSAAYFCASSPGTGWSYEQYFGPGTRLTVT.

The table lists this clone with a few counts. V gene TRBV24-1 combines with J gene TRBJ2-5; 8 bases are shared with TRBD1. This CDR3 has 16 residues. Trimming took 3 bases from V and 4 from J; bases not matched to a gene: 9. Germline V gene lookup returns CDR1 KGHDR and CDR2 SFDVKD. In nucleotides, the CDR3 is TGTGCCACCAGTGATCACCGACAGGGGATACGAGAGACCCAGTACTTC. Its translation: CATSDHRQGIRETQYF.

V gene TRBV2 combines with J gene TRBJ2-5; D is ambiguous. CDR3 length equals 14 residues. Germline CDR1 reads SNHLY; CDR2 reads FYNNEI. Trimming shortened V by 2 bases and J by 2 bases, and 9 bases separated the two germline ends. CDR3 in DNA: TGTGCCAGCAGTGAACACCTGACTCAAGAGACCCAGTACTTC. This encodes CASSEHLTQETQYF.

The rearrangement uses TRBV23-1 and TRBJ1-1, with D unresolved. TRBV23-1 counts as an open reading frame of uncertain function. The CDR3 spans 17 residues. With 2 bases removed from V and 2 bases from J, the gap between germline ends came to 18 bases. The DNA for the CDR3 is TGCGCCAGCAGTCAAACCCGGTTGGAGGGATGCAACACTGAAGCTTTCTTT. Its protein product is CASSQTRLEGCNTEAFF.